This T cell receptor (beta chain) was recorded in a study of cytomegalovirus exposure and HLA in healthy donors. This clone occurred once. Its antigen is still unknown. The V and J ends lost 8 bases and 0 bases, in that order; junction bases with no gene match: 9. The CDR3 has 16 amino acids. Germline CDR1 MDHEN, CDR2 SYDVKM. Study conclusions and caveats: A link between a missense DCLRE1C variant and TCR beta V- and J-gene trimming emerged from a later analysis. In vitro checks showed that three CMV-associated chains really do target CMV antigens. Being productive about 87% or about 30% of the time was typical of most TCR beta V segments in an earlier analysis. TCR beta sequences reportedly predicted most subjects' HLA-A and HLA-B alleles accurately.

It was with 60 Vbeta and 13 Jbeta primers that the PCR ran. Method: immunoSEQ multiplex PCR; TCRdb's copy keeps in-frame clones and lacks some. Among roughly 180,000 clones listed, 75% to 85% were seen once. The specimen was PBMCs. This chain connects TRBV28 to TRBJ1-3; 8 bases align to TRBD1. This receptor was obtained from a woman aged 18-30 years in good health and CMV-seropositive. The CDR3 region has the DNA TGTGCCAGCGGGACAGGTGGTCTCGGCTCTGGAAACACCATATATTTT. It specifies CASGTGGLGSGNTIYF. The full variable domain, in which reference TRBV28 and TRBJ1-3 provide the parts outside the CDR3, is DVKVTQSSRYLVKRTGEKVFLECVQDMDHENMFWYRQDPGLGLRLIYFSYDVKMKEKGDIPEGYSVSREKKERFSLILESASTNQTSMYLCASGTGGLGSGNTIYFGEGSWLTVV.